These 31 T cell receptor beta chains were all obtained from the same sample, sequenced in a study of blood T cell repertoires in COVID-19. The table came from immunoSEQ multiplex PCR; TCRdb's copy has only in-frame clones and leaves some out. The sample has around 250,000 clones; approximately 86% are singletons. Sequenced material: peripheral blood. The receptors were gathered from a man aged 35 to 55 with active or convalescent COVID-19.

This chain uses TRBV24-1 with TRBJ2-6, with a weak D call TRBD1 (5 bases). V lost 9 bases and J 0 bases, leaving 8 bases between the germline ends. The CDR3 spans 14 residues. Germline V lookup: CDR1 KGHDR, CDR2 SFDVKD. CDR3 sequence: CATLDSSGANVLTF. The CDR3 nucleotides are TGTGCCACCCTTGACAGCTCTGGGGCCAACGTCCTGACTTTC.

The chain uses TRBV25-1 and TRBJ1-4; a possible D gene is TRBD1 (5 bases). The V gene's germline CDR1 is MGHDK and CDR2 SYGVNS. This CDR3 is 13 amino acids long. Trimming removed 4 bases from V and 10 bases from J, with 13 bases in between. The CDR3 DNA follows: TGTGCCAGCAGTGGGTCCGGGACTGGAAAACTGTTTTTT. This gives the protein CASSGSGTGKLFF.

The V call is TRBV5-8, the J call TRBJ2-5; D might be TRBD2 (6 bases). CDR1 is SGHTS, CDR2 YDEGEE, per germline. This CDR3 has 13 amino acids. V was clipped by 6 bases and J by 5 bases, with 14 bases between them. CDR3 residues: CASKEGSIETQYF. The CDR3 DNA reads TGTGCCAGCAAGGAGGGTAGTATCGAGACCCAGTACTTC.

The J gene is TRBJ2-7, the V gene TRBV11-3; 8 positions match TRBD1. The CDR3 runs 15 residues. Trimming at V came to 2 bases and at J to 5 bases, leaving 8 bases not matched to a gene. CDR1 SGHNT and CDR2 YENEEA come from the germline V gene. CDR3 in DNA: TGTGCCAGCAGCTTAAGGACAGGGAGTAAGGACGAGCAGTACTTC. This sequence encodes CASSLRTGSKDEQYF.

The chain links TRBV30 to TRBJ1-4; D might be TRBD1 (5 bases). Germline V lookup: CDR1 GTSNPN, CDR2 SVGIG (reference sequence). The CDR3 is 13 residues long. The V gene lost 7 bases and the J gene lost 5 bases, with 14 bases spanning the gap. The CDR3 DNA sequence: TGTGCCTCAACCTGGGACTGGAATGAAAAACTGTTTTTT. Residues: CASTWDWNEKLFF.

The gene calls are TRBV7-2 and TRBJ2-7; 7 bases line up with TRBD2. The V and J ends lost 5 bases and 5 bases, in that order; junction bases with no gene match: 15. Germline-derived CDR1 and CDR2 are SGHTA and FQGNSA. The CDR3 loop spans 16 amino acids. The CDR3 nucleotides are TGTGCCAGCAGCGCCGGACTAGGGGAGATGGGCCACGAGCAGTACTTC. Protein product: CASSAGLGEMGHEQYF.

V is TRBV18 and J is TRBJ1-1; D is uncertain. This CDR3 is 15 amino acids long. The germline V gene has CDR1 KGHSH and CDR2 LQKENI. Trimming took 0 bases from V and 0 from J, leaving 8 bases between them. CDR3 in amino acids: CASSPPNNMNTEAFF. For the CDR3, the DNA is TGTGCCAGCTCACCACCGAACAATATGAACACTGAAGCTTTCTTT.

This clone has a handful of counts. This chain uses TRBV7-9 with TRBJ2-3; weak D call: TRBD1 (7 bases). Per the germline V gene, CDR1 is SEHNR and CDR2 is FQNEAQ (reference sequence). V gave up 4 bases and J gave up 2 bases, with 16 bases separating them. The CDR3 is 16 amino acids. This CDR3 reads CASSSDREVNTDTQYF. CDR3 DNA sequence: TGTGCCAGCAGCTCCGACAGGGAGGTAAACACAGATACGCAGTATTTT.

The chain uses TRBV10-1 and TRBJ2-7; 9 bases are shared with TRBD1. V was pared by 6 bases and J by 5 bases, with 11 bases of the junction left unmatched. Germline V gene lookup returns CDR1 WNHNN and CDR2 SYGVQD (reference sequence). The CDR3 contains 15 residues. CDR3 nucleotide sequence: TGCGCCAGCAGCTCCCCAGGGACAGGGATCCACGAGCAGTACTTC. It codes for CASSSPGTGIHEQYF.

The chain employs TRBV9 and TRBJ2-7, with 13 bases aligning to TRBD2. V trimming: 4 bases; J trimming: 1 base; junction bases outside the gene matches: 5. The CDR3 is 16 amino acids. In germline, CDR1 is SGDLS, CDR2 YYNGEE. The CDR3 coding sequence is TGTGCCAGCAGCTACGGGACTAGCGGGGAATCCTACGAGCAGTACTTC. Translating it yields CASSYGTSGESYEQYF.

This chain joins TRBV5-4 and TRBJ2-2; D is perhaps TRBD2 (5 bases). Germline V gives CDR1 SGHNT, CDR2 YYREEE (reference sequence). This CDR3 is built from 13 residues. V was trimmed by 3 bases and J by 6 bases, leaving 9 bases between them. The CDR3 coding sequence is TGTGCCAGCAGCTCGGTCGGGGCCGGGGAGCTGTTTTTT. It encodes CASSSVGAGELFF.

This sequence joins TRBV6-5 and TRBJ1-6, with TRBD1 identical over 7 bases. The trim removed 6 bases at V and 9 bases at J, leaving 5 bases unmatched. The V gene's germline CDR1 is MNHEY and CDR2 SVGAGI. CDR3 length equals 13 residues. The CDR3 region is CASSPGTVSPLHF. CDR3 in DNA: TGTGCCAGCAGCCCCGGGACAGTTTCACCCCTCCACTTT.

This clone has just a few counts. V usage is TRBV7-3 and J usage is TRBJ2-1, with TRBD2 matching 10 bases. Germline V CDR1 and CDR2: SGHTA, FQGTGA. V lost 5 bases to trimming and J lost 9 bases; unmatched junction nucleotides: 10. The CDR3 spans 15 residues. The CDR3 region is CASSQAGGPSLEQFF. The CDR3 DNA reads TGTGCCAGCAGCCAAGCGGGGGGGCCTTCTCTTGAGCAGTTCTTC. Complete variable domain (other parts from reference TRBV7-3 and TRBJ2-1): GAGVSQTPSNKVTEKGKYVELRCDPISGHTALYWYRQSLGQGPEFLIYFQGTGAADDSGLPNDRFFAVRPEGSVSTLKIQRTERGDSAVYLCASSQAGGPSLEQFFGPGTRLTVL.

In this sample, this clone turned up many times. The chain is built from TRBV28 and TRBJ2-1, with TRBD1 as a possible D gene (6 bases). This CDR3 has 15 residues. CDR1 is MDHEN, CDR2 SYDVKM, per germline. The germline V and J ends were trimmed by 3 bases and 4 bases, with 13 bases remaining between them. The CDR3 loop is CASSFAQQGYNEQFF. CDR3 DNA sequence: TGTGCCAGCAGTTTTGCCCAACAGGGATACAATGAGCAGTTCTTC.

This chain connects TRBV9 to TRBJ1-2; D is unclear. The CDR3 has 16 residues. Germline V gives CDR1 SGDLS, CDR2 YYNGEE. V shed 0 bases and J shed 1 base, with 13 bases lying between them. CDR3 bases: TGTGCCAGCAGCGTAGATGTGAGAGGCAATAACTATGGCTACACCTTC. Protein: CASSVDVRGNNYGYTF. Full variable domain (rest looked up from reference TRBV9 and TRBJ1-2): DSGVTQTPKHLITATGQRVTLRCSPRSGDLSVYWYQQSLDQGLQFLIQYYNGEERAKGNILERFSAQQFPDLHSELNLSSLELGDSALYFCASSVDVRGNNYGYTFGSGTRLTVV.

The V call is TRBV7-8, the J call TRBJ2-1, with 7 bases lining up with TRBD2. V shed 3 bases and J 5 bases; nucleotides not matched to a gene: 7. Germline V gene lookup returns CDR1 SGHVS and CDR2 FQNEAQ. The CDR3 covers 15 residues. This chain's CDR3 is CASSFKEAGDNEQFF. The CDR3 bases are TGTGCCAGCAGCTTTAAGGAGGCGGGAGACAATGAGCAGTTCTTC.

The chain combines TRBV2 with TRBJ2-7; possible D gene TRBD2, 6 bases. The CDR3 sequence is 14 residues long. V was pared by 4 bases and J by 3 bases, with 13 bases between. Per germline, CDR1 SNHLY and CDR2 FYNNEI. The CDR3 DNA is TGTGCCAGCAGTGTTGGGCAGGGAGGCTACGAGCAGTACTTC. Protein sequence: CASSVGQGGYEQYF.

The chain recombines TRBV4-1 with TRBJ2-7, with D perhaps TRBD2 (5 bases). Germline V gene sequence: CDR1 MGHRA, CDR2 YSYEKL. Between the trimmed V and J ends, which lost 2 bases and 0 bases, there was a span of 14 bases. The CDR3 is 16 amino acids. In nucleotides, the CDR3 is TGCGCCAGCAGCCAAACTTTCGAAGGGAGCTCCTACGAGCAGTACTTC. It codes for CASSQTFEGSSYEQYF.

The chain employs TRBV27 and TRBJ1-2, with TRBD1 matching 7 bases. This CDR3 has 13 residues. With V trimmed by 5 bases and J by 7 bases, 7 bases remained unmatched. Per the germline V gene, CDR1 is MNHEY and CDR2 is SMNVEV (reference sequence). CDR3 sequence (DNA): TGTGCCAGCAGTCTGCGACAGGGTCGTGGCTACACCTTC. Its translation is CASSLRQGRGYTF.

The chain has TRBV28 and TRBJ2-1; possible D gene TRBD1, 6 bases. The ends were cut back, 7 bases at V and 2 bases at J, with 12 bases in the middle. The CDR3 contains 14 residues. The germline CDR1 and CDR2 sequences are MDHEN and SYDVKM. The CDR3 nucleotides are TGTGCCAGCAAACAGGGCAGGGCCTACAATGAGCAGTTCTTC. This codes for CASKQGRAYNEQFF. The full variable domain, rest sourced from reference TRBV28 and TRBJ2-1, is DVKVTQSSRYLVKRTGEKVFLECVQDMDHENMFWYRQDPGLGLRLIYFSYDVKMKEKGDIPEGYSVSREKKERFSLILESASTNQTSMYLCASKQGRAYNEQFFGPGTRLTVL.

J is TRBJ2-1 and V is TRBV30; 11 nucleotides line up with TRBD2. Per germline, CDR1 GTSNPN and CDR2 SVGIG (reference sequence). Trimming at V came to 3 bases and at J to 10 bases, leaving 8 bases not matched to a gene. This CDR3 is built from 14 residues. In DNA, the CDR3 is TGTGCCTGGAGAGGTAGCGGGAGGGCCGGAGAGCAGTTCTTC. Its protein is CAWRGSGRAGEQFF.

The J gene is TRBJ2-1, the V gene TRBV12-5, with D possibly matching TRBD2 (5 bases). Germline V CDR1 and CDR2: LGHNT, FRNRAP. V dropped 6 bases and J dropped 0 bases, with 9 bases sitting between them. This CDR3 is 14 amino acids long. Here the CDR3 DNA reads TGTGCTAGTGGCTTGACTAACTCCTACAATGAGCAGTTCTTC. Its protein is CASGLTNSYNEQFF.

The rearrangement uses TRBV5-1 and TRBJ1-2; no clear D. The CDR3 has 14 residues. The V and J ends lost 4 bases and 0 bases respectively, with 10 bases between them. Germline V lookup: CDR1 SGHRS, CDR2 YFSETQ. DNA for the CDR3: TGCGCCAGCAGCGAGTCCACCGCTAACTATGGCTACACCTTC. Translating it yields CASSESTANYGYTF.

This chain connects TRBV6-4 to TRBJ2-1; 7 bases agree with TRBD1. Germline V lookup: CDR1 MRHNA, CDR2 SNTAGT. V gave up 2 bases and J gave up 8 bases; unmatched junction bases: 9. The CDR3 consists of 15 residues. The CDR3 here is CASSDPRTGPDEQFF. The DNA for the CDR3 is TGTGCCAGCAGTGACCCTAGGACAGGTCCAGATGAGCAGTTCTTC.

The chain is built from TRBV6-5 and TRBJ2-3, with 7 bases fitting TRBD2. Germline CDR1 reads MNHEY; CDR2 reads SVGAGI. CDR3 size: 16 residues. J gave up 5 bases and V 1 base, and 9 bases lay outside the gene matches. The CDR3 DNA sequence: TGTGCCAGCAGTTACTTAGGCGGGAGCGTTGAAGATACGCAGTATTTT. Its protein product is CASSYLGGSVEDTQYF.

The rearrangement links TRBV7-6 to TRBJ2-2; TRBD2 matches 11 bases. Germline loops: CDR1 SGHVS, CDR2 FNYEAQ. V trimming: 5 bases; J trimming: 4 bases; junction bases outside the gene matches: 6. This CDR3 spans 16 amino acids. CDR3 region: CASSPSGGPSTGELFF. DNA for the CDR3: TGTGCCAGCAGCCCTAGCGGGGGGCCGAGCACCGGGGAGCTGTTTTTT. The full variable domain, its missing parts supplied by reference TRBV7-6 and TRBJ2-2, is GAGVSQSPRYKVTKRGQDVALRCDPISGHVSLYWYRQALGQGPEFLTYFNYEAQQDKSGLPNDRFSAERPEGSISTLTIQRTEQRDSAMYRCASSPSGGPSTGELFFGEGSRLTVL.

The J gene is TRBJ2-7, the V gene TRBV10-1; no clear D. Germline CDR1 is WNHNN and CDR2 is SYGVQD (reference sequence). This CDR3 region has 13 residues. Trimming removed 7 bases at V and 2 bases at J, with 12 bases between. DNA of the CDR3: TGCGCCAGCACGACTGGCCGGGCCTACGAGCAGTACTTC. This codes for CASTTGRAYEQYF.

Here the CDR3 reads CAWRVRGGDTQYF. As DNA, the CDR3 is TGTGCCTGGAGAGTGAGGGGGGGAGATACGCAGTATTTT. The rearrangement uses TRBV30 and TRBJ2-3; possible D gene TRBD2, 7 bases. V was pared by 3 bases and J by 5 bases, with 12 bases between. Per the germline V gene, CDR1 is GTSNPN and CDR2 is SVGIG (reference sequence). The CDR3 runs 13 residues.

The chain uses TRBV7-3 and TRBJ2-2; D is perhaps TRBD1 (5 bases). The germline V and J ends were trimmed by 5 bases and 0 bases, with 10 bases remaining between them. Per germline, CDR1 SGHTA and CDR2 FQGTGA. The CDR3 spans 15 residues. In nucleotides, the CDR3 is TGTGCCAGCAGCCCTCGGACATCGAACACCGGGGAGCTGTTTTTT. Residues: CASSPRTSNTGELFF.

The genes are TRBV7-9 and TRBJ1-5; TRBD1 agrees at 8 bases. J was trimmed by 9 bases and V by 1 base; bases with no gene match: 2. The CDR3 contains 13 residues. The V gene's germline CDR1 is SEHNR and CDR2 FQNEAQ (reference sequence). The CDR3 loop is CASSLGRGRPQHF. The CDR3 DNA reads as TGTGCCAGCAGCTTAGGCAGGGGGCGGCCCCAGCATTTT.

The chain carries TRBV4-1 and TRBJ1-5; maybe TRBD1 (6 bases). V lost 0 bases to trimming and J lost 2 bases, with 11 bases between them. Per germline, CDR1 MGHRA and CDR2 YSYEKL. This CDR3 comprises 16 residues. CDR3 coding DNA: TGCGCCAGCAGCCAAGAAGGGTCAGGGGGCAATCAGCCCCAGCATTTT. Protein: CASSQEGSGGNQPQHF.